This T cell receptor (beta chain) emerged from a study of T cells in Graves' hyperthyroidism and ophthalmopathy (dated by TCRdb to the late 2010s). About the investigation overall: Peripheral blood was sampled at the time of initial diagnosis, prior to any treatment. In addition, the study compared T-cell repertoires in thyroid tissue and in blood from six Graves' hyperthyroidism patients. The paper reports TCR Vbeta CDR3 sequencing of some 140 peripheral blood samples: around 45 ophthalmopathy, approximately 74 hyperthyroidism and about 17 progressor patients. An independent validation cohort of around 19 hyperthyroidism patients and about 16 patients who later progressed to ophthalmopathy tested prospective prediction of ophthalmopathy. Following sampling, methimazole starting at 30 mg daily was given to hyperthyroidism patients, and high-dose intravenous methylprednisolone was given to ophthalmopathy patients. The roughly 91 discovery patients were randomly split 7:3 into training and test sets. To identify TCR V-J signatures that set the groups apart, the researchers used a discovery cohort of 90 to 100 patients, made up of roughly 40 with Graves' ophthalmopathy and 57 with stable Graves' hyperthyroidism. Study-wide findings and limitations: A model built on a 13 V-J signature distinguished ophthalmopathy from stable hyperthyroidism, reaching about 88% sensitivity and around 81% specificity in cross-validation and 80%/75% in testing. In validation, progression to ophthalmopathy was predicted by the model with around 71% sensitivity and 72% to 85% specificity, a median of around 6.5 months before onset. Most expanded thyroid clonotypes (frequency above 0.001) were also found in blood, which suggests that blood repertoires may mirror thyroid immune responses. No statistical method was used to set the sample size in advance, and investigators knew the group allocation.

The TCR beta CDR3 regions were amplified from the RNA transcripts. The TCR CDR3 was subjected to a first round of RT-PCR using the HTBI primer set and the Qiagen OneStep RT-PCR kit. Libraries were constructed in a second round of multiplex PCR, after which size selection and purification were carried out. Libraries were sequenced paired-end with 100 bp reads on an Illumina HiSeq2000. In the original analysis: SOAPnuke was used to process the raw data, throwing out any read that contained adapters or uncalled bases, had a mean Phred below 15, or lacked an exact constant-primer or identifier match. High-quality paired reads were merged using COPE v1.2.5, and each unique nucleotide sequence was defined as a clonotype. MiTCR v1.1 was used to align the clonotypes against IMGT TRBV, TRBD and TRBJ reference segments. Only V-J combinations with frequency above 0.0001, covering 99% to 99.2% of repertoires, were analysed. A TCS score was defined as the ratio of F50 (clonal expansion) to E x V (chaos), with BLOSUM62-based TCRdist applied between CDR3 peptides within each V-J. Welch's t-statistics and random forest reduced 500 to 650 V-J features to 10 to 15, which were used in a naive Bayes classifier (R e1071). In TCRdb, the public reads were trimmed at Q25 with fastp and aligned with MiXCR, with productive beta chains retained. Rows are combined by CDR3 protein, so each entry shows the most common genes and DNA. The V and J calls and clone size come from TCRdb's table, not from the authors' own analysis. A total of 450,000 to 550,000 distinct CDR3 sequences appear in this sample, approximately 25% of them only once. The ten largest clonotypes hold around 10% of the sample.

In its sample, this clonotype was seen many times. Its specific antigen is unknown. Base quality data are lacking; no much larger clone is found one base away. The germline V gene specifies MNHEY as CDR1 and SVGAGI as CDR2. Unmatched junction bases come to 15, with V trimmed by 5 bases and J by 9 bases. CDR3 length: 16 amino acids, cysteine to phenylalanine. The kept DNA is CDR3 alone, 48 bases in frame from the first base. Moderately to severely active disease, a Clinical Activity Score of at least 3, a NOSPECS grade of at least 4, and a duration under 3 months were present in ophthalmopathy patients. Any patient with an uncontrolled infection, another autoimmune disease, pregnancy or lactation was excluded. Clinical symptoms, serum thyroxine and TRAb, thyroid ultrasound, and orbital computed tomography formed the basis for the diagnoses. PBMCs were isolated from around 10 ml of fresh peripheral blood by Ficoll-Paque density gradient centrifugation. Trizol reagent was used to extract total RNA, and RNA quality was then checked on an Agilent 2100 Bioanalyzer.

The sequence links TRBV6-5 to TRBJ1-5, with 8 bases in between that match TRBD1. This TCR was recovered from a woman aged 25 to 39 with Graves' ophthalmopathy. Sequenced material: blood. The CDR3 reads CASSRSTGAGLLPQHF. In nucleotides, the sequence is TGTGCCAGCAGTCGATCGACAGGGGCCGGCCTCCTGCCCCAGCATTTT.